This T cell receptor beta chain is from a study of blood T cell repertoires in COVID-19 (TCRdb year 2020). About the investigation overall: Collaborator samples came from the United States, Italy and Spain and covered acute and convalescent phases of COVID-19. Deeply sampled blood TCRbeta repertoires from subjects exposed to, actively infected with, or recovered from COVID-19 were included in the dataset. A freely available public database, intended as a resource for researchers studying the immune response to SARS-CoV-2, is where the repertoires were released. The samples were drawn from two sources: the first 160 participants of the ongoing ImmuneRACE study, and fewer than 1,500 subjects contributed by 6 global collaborators. A de-identified subject ID, COVID-19 status, age in years and sex were almost always included in the sample metadata. Where available, HLA class I and class II types were taken from metadata supplied by the sample provider and were not determined by assay-based typing. The material from the prospective study consisted of cDNA or gDNA derived from T cells, B-cell-depleted T cells, or PBMCs. Paper-wide results and their limitations: The quantity of clinical and demographic metadata differed by source and by participant and was supplied without curation.

V is trimmed back by 5 bases and J by 3 bases, and the junction contains 7 bases that no gene match accounts for. Including cysteine and phenylalanine, the CDR3 has 15 amino acids. Only the CDR3 region is kept as DNA, spanning 45 bases read in frame from base 1. From the germline V gene (reference sequence), CDR1 is SEHNR and CDR2 is FQNEAQ. The immunoSEQ Assay, a bias-controlled multiplex PCR, was used to amplify TCRbeta CDR3 regions from genomic DNA. The authors' pipeline ran thus. The number of nucleated cells in each sample was estimated from the amplification of reference gene primers within the assay. To quantify the absolute abundance of each unique TCRbeta CDR3 rearrangement, sequence reads were collapsed and filtered. For each sample, productive Simpson clonality was calculated by taking the square root of Simpson's diversity index across productive rearrangements. This immuneACCESS table, as held by TCRdb, lists in-frame sequences with V and J called but not all clones. Of the missing ones, under half trace to an unresolved V gene in checked studies; the others have no known cause. That table is the source of V, J and clone size, and D and trimming were worked out from the DNA. The sample table contains hundreds of thousands of clones; only one count was recorded for 87% of them. The ten biggest clones cover just over 2.5% of the sample.

For this clone: Its antigen specificity is not known. No base qualities exist here, and no much larger clone lies one base off it.

In the prospective study, participants were roughly 18 to 100 years old, resided in 25 or so geographic areas of the United States, and were enrolled through a virtual design. Cohort assignment in the prospective study relied on participant-reported clinical history from a screening survey and a study questionnaire. Each participant in the prospective study had whole blood, serum and a nasopharyngeal or oropharyngeal swab collected by mobile phlebotomists. Participants in the prospective study had the option to provide additional blood draws and questionnaires over an approximately 2-month period. Prospective study blood samples were shipped either frozen or at room temperature before DNA extraction.

The clonotype was recovered from a woman aged 25-40 years with acute COVID-19. The sample taken for sequencing was PBMCs or T cells enriched from blood (not recorded which). The rearranged chain carries TRBV7-9 and TRBJ2-1, and 7 junction bases match TRBD2. Here is the DNA: TGTGCCAGCAGCCCAAAGCGGGGACGCTACAATGAGCAGTTCTTC. Translated, it gives CASSPKRGRYNEQFF. Where the CDR3 stops, the reference TRBV7-9 and TRBJ2-1 genes take over; the full variable domain is DTGVSQNPRHKITKRGQNVTFRCDPISEHNRLYWYRQTLGQGPEFLTYFQNEAQLEKSRLLSDRFSAERPKGSFSTLEIQRTEQGDSAMYLCASSPKRGRYNEQFFGPGTRLTVL.